The text below deals with one T cell receptor beta chain. Its antigen target is currently unknown. No per-base quality is available; no much larger clone lies one base away. These data belong to a study of beta chain features in type 1 diabetes (dated by TCRdb to between 2017 and 2018). For the wider study: Mean age, gender distribution, total cell number and subset yield did not differ between patients and healthy donors. The study compared TCRB repertoires of sorted circulating CD4+ T cell subsets between recently diagnosed type 1 diabetes patients and matched healthy donors. Regulatory and stem cell-like memory subsets were obtained from only 8 patients and roughly 8 healthy donors, while naive and central memory subsets were obtained from all 30 or so donors. Across all samples, almost 110 million sorted cells were examined, and cell number per subset correlated strongly with RNA yield.

The entire amount of isolated RNA was reverse transcribed using the High Capacity cDNA Reverse Transcription Kit, so the sequenced TCRB transcripts were expressed ones. Deep immunoSEQ sequencing was applied to naive, central memory and regulatory T cell samples, giving an average of approximately 4 million total reads per sample. After sorted cells were lysed in RLT buffer, RNA was extracted with DNase-treated RNeasy Micro or Mini kits, with the choice depending on cell number. To prevent cross-contamination, every cell subset was processed on its own, while patient and healthy donor samples were processed together. Using the immunoSEQ multiplex PCR, TCRB sequences were amplified from cDNA into 87-bp fragments spanning the CDR3 region. Sequencing of the amplicons was done on the Illumina HiSeq platform. The study's processing was this. PCR bias was corrected computationally using synthetic template baselines, and reads within Hamming distance 2 were collapsed, with unmergeable singletons discarded. Reads were aligned against IMGT so that V, D and J genes, CDR3 length and insertions or deletions at six rearrangement sites could be assigned. Within each subset, clonotype counts were normalized to the number of sorted cells before true diversity and Gini coefficients were calculated with the tcR R package. The overlap coefficient, calculated on TCRB nucleotide sequences, was used to measure repertoire sharing. What TCRdb holds here is the immuneACCESS table cut down to in-frame rearrangements. Part of the clones is not present; checked against another copy, under half of the missing clones reflect an unresolved V gene, and the others are unexplained. V and J calls and clone size are those listed in that table; D and trimming were worked out from the DNA. This sample gives some 240,000 clones in total; about 11% of them show up just once. The leading ten clones occupy approximately 1.3% of the sample.

The research as a whole found: Patients with type 1 diabetes made fewer insertions and deleted more nucleotides at VDJ recombination sites, implying thymic rearrangement abnormalities. Because cDNA was sequenced instead of genomic DNA, highly expressing activated cells could be over-represented, though the groups showed no difference in activation or CD3 levels. Type 1 diabetes patients showed a moderate but significant shortening of TCRB CDR3 length in all four CD4+ subsets. HLA sub-analyses involved small numbers of individuals, so any influence of HLA type on TCRB rearrangement remained unresolved. Shorter templates might have been favored by PCR, but patient and control samples were amplified and corrected together, so both groups would have been affected equally by any skew. Naive, central memory and regulatory TCRB repertoires appeared to be more alike among patients than among healthy donors.

From each donor, a single peripheral blood sample of around 120 mL on average was drawn into heparinised tubes. A BD FACSAria II was used to sort naive, central memory, regulatory and stem cell-like memory CD4+ T cells with a panel that included CD45RO, CCR7, CD25, CD127, CD95 and CD27. All sorted populations exceeded 95% purity. Right away, PBMCs were isolated by Lymphoprep density gradient centrifugation and were stained directly, with no culture step. Samples were stained and sorted in pairs, with one healthy donor and one patient per experiment, so that batch effects were minimized. Sequenced: central memory CD4+ T cells from blood. This clonotype was obtained from a man aged 18 to 30 in good health.

The CDR3 corresponds to CASSLYKTGELFF. The nucleotide sequence is given as TGCGCCAGCAGCTTGTATAAAACCGGGGAGCTGTTTTTT. The chain was built from TRBV5-1 and TRBJ2-2, with no reliable assignment of the D segment. Sequences SGHRS (CDR1) and YFSETQ (CDR2) are obtained from the germline V gene. The CDR3 has 13 amino acids, counting the end cysteine and phenylalanine. The entry retains the CDR3 DNA only, 39 bases that are in frame from base 1. The V end loses 1 base and the J end loses 5 bases, and a stretch of 6 bases separates them.